Listed here is a single T cell receptor (beta chain). Its antigen remains unidentified. Thawed PBMCs were FACS-sorted into unstimulated CD4+CD25+CD127- regulatory T cells, CD4+CD25- non-regulatory cells, CD4 and CD8 cells. This specimen belongs to a study of Tregs in tolerant kidney transplant recipients. General study points: The most relevant donor-specific Treg TCRbeta repertoire apparently came from expansion with activated donor B cells. The small number of patients limits these findings pending further validation. Biological reproducibility was not directly addressed, but technical replication error appeared minimal.

This CDR3 is built from 14 residues. V was trimmed by 10 bases and J by 0 bases, leaving 15 bases between them. Germline V gene data show CDR1 as MNHEY and CDR2 as SMNVEV (reference sequence). Clones were read by immunoSEQ multiplex PCR, and TCRdb kept only the in-frame ones, dropping some. The sample shows about 240,000 clones, around 81% of them seen only once. The J gene is TRBJ1-1, the V gene TRBV27; no clear D gene. The TCR comes from a human donor in good health. Sequencing used CD4+ T cells from blood. In DNA form, the CDR3 reads TGTGCCACCAAAGGGAATAGATTGAACACTGAAGCTTTCTTT. It is translated as CATKGNRLNTEAFF.